Below are 17 T cell receptor beta chains sequenced from a single sample in a study of identifying expanded T cells in peripheral blood. Profiled with immunoSEQ multiplex PCR; TCRdb holds only in-frame clones, not every one. The repertoire holds some 81,000 clones, with 70% to 90% as singletons. The sample comprised blood. These receptors all stem from a person aged 18-69 years in good health.

The count of this clone is one. The chain links TRBV7-3 to TRBJ1-1; D is unresolved. The germline V gene has CDR1 SGHTA and CDR2 FQGTGA. The CDR3 extends over 13 amino acids. Trimming removed 1 base at V and 4 bases at J, with 7 bases between. CDR3 in amino acids: CASSLMVGTEAFF. DNA for the CDR3: TGTGCCAGCAGCTTAATGGTGGGCACTGAAGCTTTCTTT.

The chain couples TRBV18 to TRBJ2-5; D might be TRBD2 (6 bases). Per the germline V gene, CDR1 is KGHSH and CDR2 is LQKENI. Between the trimmed V and J ends, which lost 4 bases and 2 bases, there was a span of 11 bases. The CDR3 consists of 14 residues. The CDR3 coding sequence is TGTGCCAGCTCACTTAGCGGTACACAAGAGACCCAGTACTTC. Protein product: CASSLSGTQETQYF.

This sequence joins TRBV5-6 and TRBJ2-5; the D is unclear. V was cut by 4 bases and J by 2 bases, with 12 bases left in between. The CDR3 totals 14 residues. In germline, CDR1 is SGHDT, CDR2 YYEEEE. In DNA, the CDR3 is TGTGCCAGCAGCCGTCTCCCGGTACAAGAGACCCAGTACTTC. Encoded protein: CASSRLPVQETQYF.

V gene TRBV19 combines with J gene TRBJ2-5, with no clear D. V was trimmed by 6 bases and J by 5 bases, leaving 16 bases between them. This CDR3 contains 14 residues. Germline lookup yields CDR1 LNHDA and CDR2 SQIVND (reference sequence). The DNA of the CDR3 is TGTGCCAGTAGAGTCTCCCGTGAGTCGGAGACCCAGTACTTC. Translating it yields CASRVSRESETQYF.

V and J are TRBV10-3 and TRBJ1-4; D is uncertain. The V end lost 0 bases, the J end lost 8 bases, and 4 bases lay between the germline ends. The CDR3 extends over 12 amino acids. CDR1 is ENHRY and CDR2 is SYGVKD in the germline V gene. The CDR3 spells CAISESREKLFF. The CDR3 bases are TGTGCCATCAGTGAGTCGAGGGAAAAACTGTTTTTT.

The J gene is TRBJ1-1, the V gene TRBV7-3; TRBD1 matches at 9 bases. Germline CDR1 reads SGHTA; CDR2 reads FQGTGA. The V gene end was trimmed by 6 bases and the J gene end by 1 base; junction bases not matched to a gene: 6. The CDR3 has 15 amino acids. The chain's CDR3 is CASRETGGPNTEAFF. The CDR3 bases are TGTGCCAGCAGGGAAACAGGGGGCCCGAACACTGAAGCTTTCTTT. The full variable domain, completed using reference TRBV7-3 and TRBJ1-1, is GAGVSQTPSNKVTEKGKYVELRCDPISGHTALYWYRQSLGQGPEFLIYFQGTGAADDSGLPNDRFFAVRPEGSVSTLKIQRTERGDSAVYLCASRETGGPNTEAFFGQGTRLTVV.

The rearrangement links TRBV15 to TRBJ2-7; 7 positions agree with TRBD2. The length of the CDR3 is 15 residues. V lost 0 bases, J lost 7 bases, and 9 bases stayed unmatched. Germline CDR1 and CDR2: LNHNV and YYDKDF (reference sequence). This chain's CDR3 is CATSRDQRDLPEQYF. Written as DNA, the CDR3 is TGTGCCACCAGCAGAGATCAGCGGGACCTTCCTGAGCAGTACTTC.

In its sample, this clone was seen once. The J gene is TRBJ2-7, the V gene TRBV5-4; 8 bases match TRBD1. The V gene end was trimmed by 7 bases and the J gene end by 3 bases; junction bases not matched to a gene: 6. CDR1 is SGHNT, CDR2 YYREEE, per germline (reference sequence). The CDR3 covers 13 residues. CDR3: CASGVGQDYEQYF. CDR3 in DNA: TGTGCCAGCGGGGTGGGACAGGACTACGAGCAGTACTTC.

This rearrangement joins TRBV6-5 to TRBJ1-1; TRBD1 agrees at 7 bases. The CDR3 contains 14 residues. Trimming cost V 0 bases and J 10 bases; bases outside gene matches: 8. Germline CDR1 MNHEY, CDR2 SVGAGI. Here the CDR3 DNA reads TGTGCCAGCAGTTACTCGATGCACCGGGACAGAGCTTTCTTT. Translating it yields CASSYSMHRDRAFF.

J is TRBJ2-7 and V is TRBV27; TRBD2 might be the D (7 bases). Trimming took 5 bases from V and 4 from J, leaving 15 bases between them. The CDR3 extends over 14 amino acids. Germline V lookup: CDR1 MNHEY, CDR2 SMNVEV (reference sequence). CDR3 nucleotides: TGTGCCAGCAGTATAGGGGGGAGGGTGTACGAGCAGTACTTC. This codes for CASSIGGRVYEQYF.

This clone was seen a single time. The J gene is TRBJ1-1, the V gene TRBV7-9; D call uncertain. Germline values: CDR1 SEHNR, CDR2 FQNEAQ (reference sequence). This CDR3 is built from 12 residues. Trimming removed 2 bases from V and 5 bases from J, with 6 bases in between. The CDR3 DNA reads TGTGCCAGCAGCTTAAGTGGGACTGAAGCTTTCTTT. It translates to CASSLSGTEAFF.

This clone was seen just once. The chain carries TRBV9 and TRBJ2-3; 10 bases agree with TRBD2. CDR1 SGDLS and CDR2 YYNGEE come from the germline V gene. J lost 2 bases, V lost 0 bases, and 3 bases had no gene match. CDR3 length: 16 amino acids. The CDR3 sequence is CASSVGTSGSTDTQYF. The DNA of the CDR3 is TGTGCCAGCAGCGTAGGGACTAGCGGATCCACAGATACGCAGTATTTT.

The rearrangement joins TRBV27 to TRBJ1-5; TRBD1 agrees at 7 bases. The CDR3 consists of 17 residues. V lost 4 bases and J lost 7; bases outside the gene matches: 16. Germline lookup yields CDR1 MNHEY and CDR2 SMNVEV (reference sequence). CDR3 sequence: CASSSYYEGGRGQPQHF. The CDR3 DNA sequence: TGTGCCAGCAGTTCCTACTATGAGGGTGGCAGGGGGCAGCCCCAGCATTTT.

The chain has TRBV19 and TRBJ1-5; weak D call: TRBD1 (6 bases). This CDR3 is 15 amino acids long. Germline CDR1 reads LNHDA; CDR2 reads SQIVND (reference sequence). V shed 4 bases and J shed 5 bases, with 15 bases lying between them. The CDR3: CASSTLQGTYQPQHF. The CDR3 coding sequence is TGTGCCAGTAGTACCCTACAGGGAACCTATCAGCCCCAGCATTTT.

The chain couples TRBV19 to TRBJ2-1; 10 bases are a match to TRBD2. The CDR3 has 15 amino acids. CDR1 LNHDA and CDR2 SQIVND come from the germline V gene (reference sequence). The V gene end was trimmed by 6 bases and the J gene end by 6 bases; junction bases not matched to a gene: 8. CDR3 nucleotides: TGTGCCAGTAGCCCCCAGCGGGAGGGAGGCAATGAGCAGTTCTTC. Translating it yields CASSPQREGGNEQFF.

V and J are TRBV7-8 and TRBJ2-7; a weak D match, TRBD1 (6 bases). From germline, CDR1 is SGHVS and CDR2 FQNEAQ. The length of the CDR3 is 14 residues. V was cut by 1 base and J by 4 bases, with 11 bases left in between. In nucleotides, the CDR3 is TGTGCCAGCAGCTTAGGGCAGGGGTGGTACGAGCAGTACTTC. Its protein is CASSLGQGWYEQYF. The complete variable domain, with remaining parts taken from reference TRBV7-8 and TRBJ2-7, reads GAGVSQSPRYKVAKRGQDVALRCDPISGHVSLFWYQQALGQGPEFLTYFQNEAQLDKSGLPSDRFFAERPEGSVSTLKIQRTQQEDSAVYLCASSLGQGWYEQYFGPGTRLTVT.

This rearrangement joins TRBV12-5 to TRBJ2-1, with D unclear. The CDR3 has 12 amino acids. Trimming shortened V by 4 bases and J by 9 bases, and 10 bases separated the two germline ends. CDR1 is LGHNT, CDR2 FRNRAP, per germline. CDR3 nucleotide sequence: TGTGCTAGTGGTTCCATAGCAGGTGAGCAGTTCTTC. This gives the protein CASGSIAGEQFF.